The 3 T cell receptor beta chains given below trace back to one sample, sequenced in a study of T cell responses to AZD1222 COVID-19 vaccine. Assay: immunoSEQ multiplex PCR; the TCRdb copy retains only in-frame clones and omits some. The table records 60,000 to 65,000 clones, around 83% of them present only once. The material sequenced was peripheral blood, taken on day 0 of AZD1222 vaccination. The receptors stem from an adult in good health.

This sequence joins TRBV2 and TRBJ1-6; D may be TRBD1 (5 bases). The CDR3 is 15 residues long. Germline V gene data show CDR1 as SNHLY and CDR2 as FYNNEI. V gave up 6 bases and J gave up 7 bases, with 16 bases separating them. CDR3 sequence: CASRLTGVRNSPLHF. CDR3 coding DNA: TGTGCCAGCAGATTAACGGGGGTTAGGAATTCACCCCTCCACTTT.

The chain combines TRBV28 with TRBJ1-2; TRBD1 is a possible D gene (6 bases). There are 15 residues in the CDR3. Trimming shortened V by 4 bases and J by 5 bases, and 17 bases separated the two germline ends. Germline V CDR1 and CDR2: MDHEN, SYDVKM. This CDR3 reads CASSYTGVQGYGYTF. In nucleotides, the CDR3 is TGTGCCAGCAGTTACACTGGGGTCCAGGGGTATGGCTACACCTTC.

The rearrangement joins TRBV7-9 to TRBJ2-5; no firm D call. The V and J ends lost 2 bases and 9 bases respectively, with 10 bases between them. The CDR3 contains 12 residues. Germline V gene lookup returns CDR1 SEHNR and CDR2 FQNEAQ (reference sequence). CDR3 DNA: TGTGCCAGCAGCTTAACACGCTCCGCCCAGTACTTC. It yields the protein CASSLTRSAQYF.